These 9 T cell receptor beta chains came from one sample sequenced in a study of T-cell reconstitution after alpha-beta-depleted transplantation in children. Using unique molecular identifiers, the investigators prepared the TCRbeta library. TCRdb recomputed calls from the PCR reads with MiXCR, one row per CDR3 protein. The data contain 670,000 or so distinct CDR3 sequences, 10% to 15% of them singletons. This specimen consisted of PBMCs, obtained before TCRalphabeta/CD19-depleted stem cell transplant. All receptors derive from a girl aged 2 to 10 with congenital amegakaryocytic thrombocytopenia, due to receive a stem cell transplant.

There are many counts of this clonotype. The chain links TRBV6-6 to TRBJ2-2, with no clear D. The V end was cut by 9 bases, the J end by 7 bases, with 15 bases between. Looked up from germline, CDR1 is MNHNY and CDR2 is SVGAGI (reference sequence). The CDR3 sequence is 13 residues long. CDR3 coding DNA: TGTGCCAGTCGGAATAGCCAAAACGGGGAGCTGTTTTTT. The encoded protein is CASRNSQNGELFF.

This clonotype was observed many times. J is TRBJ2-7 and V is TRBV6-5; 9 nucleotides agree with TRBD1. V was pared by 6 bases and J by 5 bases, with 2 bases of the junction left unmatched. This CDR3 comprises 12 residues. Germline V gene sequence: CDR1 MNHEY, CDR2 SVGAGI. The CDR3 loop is CASSRTGDEQYF. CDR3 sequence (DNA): TGTGCCAGCAGCCGGACAGGGGACGAGCAGTACTTC.

The CDR3 nucleotides read TGTGCCAGCAGTTCCGGGGGATATACAGATACGCAGTATTTT. It yields the protein CASSSGGYTDTQYF. The chain employs TRBV7-3 and TRBJ2-3; tentative D call: TRBD2 (6 bases). The CDR3 has 14 amino acids. Germline V CDR1 and CDR2: SGHTA, FQGTGA. V shed 6 bases and J shed 3 bases, with 13 bases lying between them.

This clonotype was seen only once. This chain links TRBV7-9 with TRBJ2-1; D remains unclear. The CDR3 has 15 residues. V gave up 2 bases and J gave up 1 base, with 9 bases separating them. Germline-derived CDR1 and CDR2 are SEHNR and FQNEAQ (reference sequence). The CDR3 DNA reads TGTGCCAGCAGCTTATATACGGTTTCCTACAATGAGCAGTTCTTC. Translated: CASSLYTVSYNEQFF.

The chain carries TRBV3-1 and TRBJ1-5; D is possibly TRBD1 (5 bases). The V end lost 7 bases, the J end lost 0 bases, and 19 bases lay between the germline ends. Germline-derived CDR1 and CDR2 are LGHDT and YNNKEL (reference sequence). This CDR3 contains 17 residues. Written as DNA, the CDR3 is TGTGCCAGCACCCCCTCGTCGGGACGGTATAGCAATCAGCCCCAGCATTTT. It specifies CASTPSSGRYSNQPQHF. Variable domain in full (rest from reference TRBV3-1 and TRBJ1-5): DTAVSQTPKYLVTQMGNDKSIKCEQNLGHDTMYWYKQDSKKFLKIMFSYNNKELIINETVPNRFSPKSPDKAHLNLHINSLELGDSAVYFCASTPSSGRYSNQPQHFGDGTRLSIL.

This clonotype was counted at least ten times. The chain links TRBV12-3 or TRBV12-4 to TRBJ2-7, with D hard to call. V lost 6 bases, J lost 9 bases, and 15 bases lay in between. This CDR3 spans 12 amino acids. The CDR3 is CASSSGPWRQYF. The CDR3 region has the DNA TGTGCCAGCAGCTCCGGCCCATGGCGGCAGTACTTC.

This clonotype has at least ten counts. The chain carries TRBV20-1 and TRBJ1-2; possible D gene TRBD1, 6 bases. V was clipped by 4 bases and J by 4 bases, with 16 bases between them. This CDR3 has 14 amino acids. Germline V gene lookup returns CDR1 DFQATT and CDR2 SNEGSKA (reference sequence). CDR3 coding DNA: TGCAGTGCTAAAGCTTACCGGGACATCTATGGCTACACCTTC. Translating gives CSAKAYRDIYGYTF.

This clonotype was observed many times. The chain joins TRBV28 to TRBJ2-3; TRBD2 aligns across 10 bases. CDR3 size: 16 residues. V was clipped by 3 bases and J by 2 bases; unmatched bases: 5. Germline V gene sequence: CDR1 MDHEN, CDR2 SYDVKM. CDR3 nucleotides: TGTGCCAGCAGTTTTTTTGGGACTAGCGCCACAGATACGCAGTATTTT. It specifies CASSFFGTSATDTQYF.

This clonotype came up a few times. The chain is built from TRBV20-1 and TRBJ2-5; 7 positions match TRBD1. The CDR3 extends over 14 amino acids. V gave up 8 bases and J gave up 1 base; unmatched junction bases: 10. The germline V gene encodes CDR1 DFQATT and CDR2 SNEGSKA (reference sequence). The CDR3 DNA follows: TGCAGTAGGTCTAGAGGGGGCGGCCAAGAGACCCAGTACTTC. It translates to CSRSRGGGQETQYF.